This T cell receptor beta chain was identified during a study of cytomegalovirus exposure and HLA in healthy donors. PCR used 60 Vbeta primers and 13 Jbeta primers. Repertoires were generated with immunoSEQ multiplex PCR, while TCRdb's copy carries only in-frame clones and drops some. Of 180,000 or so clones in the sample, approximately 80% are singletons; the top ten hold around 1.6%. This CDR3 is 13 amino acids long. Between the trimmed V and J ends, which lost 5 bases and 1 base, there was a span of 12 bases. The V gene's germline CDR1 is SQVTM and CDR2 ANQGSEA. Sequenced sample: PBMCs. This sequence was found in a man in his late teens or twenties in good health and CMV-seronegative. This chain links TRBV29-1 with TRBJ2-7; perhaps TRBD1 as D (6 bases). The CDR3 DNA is TGCAGCGTTCTCACAGGGCGGTCCTACGAGCAGTACTTC. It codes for CSVLTGRSYEQYF.